This TCR beta chain emerged from a study of T cell clones after liver transplantation. Findings and limits, study-wide: Migration into the graft, not deletion, may explain lost graft donor-reactive T cells. Circulating graft-donor-reactive CD4 TCRbeta sequences fell significantly post-transplant in most of the 8 subjects.

Produced via immunoSEQ multiplex PCR; TCRdb's table is partial and in-frame only. This sample carries tens of thousands of clones, 60% to 80% of them seen once, and the ten largest clones take around 9.6%. Trimming removed 10 bases from V and 6 bases from J, with 13 bases in between. This CDR3 has 11 residues. The V gene's germline CDR1 is WSHSY and CDR2 SAAADI. This clone was seen just once. Its antigen is unidentified. This sample comprised CD4+ T cells from blood, obtained at the 22-month timepoint. The sequence was obtained from a human patient who received a liver transplant. Part of the T cell pool may stem from the graft donor. The chain recombines TRBV10-2 with TRBJ2-7; no definite D call. DNA for the CDR3: TGCGCCACCTCAAGAATGGGCGAGCAGTACTTC. It yields the protein CATSRMGEQYF.